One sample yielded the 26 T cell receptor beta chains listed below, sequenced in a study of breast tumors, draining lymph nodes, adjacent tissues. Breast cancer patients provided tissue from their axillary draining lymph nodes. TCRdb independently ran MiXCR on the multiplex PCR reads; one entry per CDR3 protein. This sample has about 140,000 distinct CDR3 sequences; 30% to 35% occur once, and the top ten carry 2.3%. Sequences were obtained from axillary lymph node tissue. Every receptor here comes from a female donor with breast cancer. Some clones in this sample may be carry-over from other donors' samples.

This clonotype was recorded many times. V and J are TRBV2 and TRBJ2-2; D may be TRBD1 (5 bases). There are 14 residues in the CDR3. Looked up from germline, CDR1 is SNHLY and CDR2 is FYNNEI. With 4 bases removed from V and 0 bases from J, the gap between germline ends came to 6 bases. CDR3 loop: CASSATANTGELFF. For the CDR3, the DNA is TGTGCCAGCAGTGCGACAGCGAACACCGGGGAGCTGTTTTTT.

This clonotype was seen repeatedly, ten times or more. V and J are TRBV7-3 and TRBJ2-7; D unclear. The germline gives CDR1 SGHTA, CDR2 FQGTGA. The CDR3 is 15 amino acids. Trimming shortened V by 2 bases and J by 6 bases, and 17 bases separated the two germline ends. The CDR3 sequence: CASSLAQDLVGEQYF. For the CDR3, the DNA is TGTGCCAGCAGCTTAGCGCAGGACCTGGTAGGCGAGCAGTACTTC.

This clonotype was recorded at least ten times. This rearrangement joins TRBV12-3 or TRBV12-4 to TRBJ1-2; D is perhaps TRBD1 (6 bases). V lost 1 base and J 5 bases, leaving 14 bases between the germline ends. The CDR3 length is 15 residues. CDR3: CASSLDRGGSYGYTF. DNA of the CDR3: TGTGCCAGCAGTTTAGATCGAGGGGGGTCATATGGCTACACCTTC.

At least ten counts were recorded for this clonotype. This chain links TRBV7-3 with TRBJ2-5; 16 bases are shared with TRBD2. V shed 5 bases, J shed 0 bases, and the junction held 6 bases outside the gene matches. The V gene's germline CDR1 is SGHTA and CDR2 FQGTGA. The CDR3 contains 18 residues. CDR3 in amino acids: CASSKGLAGGINQETQYF. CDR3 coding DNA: TGTGCCAGCAGCAAGGGACTAGCGGGGGGGATTAACCAAGAGACCCAGTACTTC. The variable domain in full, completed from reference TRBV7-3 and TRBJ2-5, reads GAGVSQTPSNKVTEKGKYVELRCDPISGHTALYWYRQSLGQGPEFLIYFQGTGAADDSGLPNDRFFAVRPEGSVSTLKIQRTERGDSAVYLCASSKGLAGGINQETQYFGPGTRLLVL.

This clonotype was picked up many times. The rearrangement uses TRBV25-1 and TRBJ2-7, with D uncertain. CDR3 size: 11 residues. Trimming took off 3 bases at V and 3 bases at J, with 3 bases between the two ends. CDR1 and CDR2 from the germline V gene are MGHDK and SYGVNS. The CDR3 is CASSDDYEQYV. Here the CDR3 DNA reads TGTGCCAGCAGTGACGACTACGAGCAGTACGTC.

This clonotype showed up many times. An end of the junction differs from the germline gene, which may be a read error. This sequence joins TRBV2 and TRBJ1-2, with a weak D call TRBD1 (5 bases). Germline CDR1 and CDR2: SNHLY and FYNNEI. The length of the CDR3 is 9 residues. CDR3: CASSPGHSF. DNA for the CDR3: TGTGCCAGCAGCCCTGGACATTCCTTC.

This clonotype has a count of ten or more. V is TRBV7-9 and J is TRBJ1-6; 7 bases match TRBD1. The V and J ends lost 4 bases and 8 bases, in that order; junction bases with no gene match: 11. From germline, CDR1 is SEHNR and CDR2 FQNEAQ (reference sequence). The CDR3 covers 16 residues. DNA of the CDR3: TGTGCCAGCAGCTCGAGACAGGGAAATTATGATTCACCCCTCCACTTT. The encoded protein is CASSSRQGNYDSPLHF.

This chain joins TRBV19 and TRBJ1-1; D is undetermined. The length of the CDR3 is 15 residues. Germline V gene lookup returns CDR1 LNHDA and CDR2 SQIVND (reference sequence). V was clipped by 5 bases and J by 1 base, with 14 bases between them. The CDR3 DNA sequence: TGTGCCAGTAGTCCCCTCCCCACAAGGAACACTGAAGCTTTCTTT. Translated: CASSPLPTRNTEAFF.

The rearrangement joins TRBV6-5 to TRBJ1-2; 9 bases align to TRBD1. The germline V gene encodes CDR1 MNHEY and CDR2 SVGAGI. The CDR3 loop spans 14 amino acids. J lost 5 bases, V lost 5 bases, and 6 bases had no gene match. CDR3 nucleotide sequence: TGTGCCAGCAGTCACCGGACAGGGGAGTATGGCTACACCTTC. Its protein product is CASSHRTGEYGYTF.

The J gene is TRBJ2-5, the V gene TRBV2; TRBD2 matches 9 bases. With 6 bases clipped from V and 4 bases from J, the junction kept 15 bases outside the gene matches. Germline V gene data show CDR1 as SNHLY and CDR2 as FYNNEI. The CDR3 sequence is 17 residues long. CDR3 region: CASSLGVSGGRVETQYF. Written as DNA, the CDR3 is TGTGCCAGCAGCCTGGGAGTTAGCGGGGGTCGGGTAGAGACCCAGTACTTC.

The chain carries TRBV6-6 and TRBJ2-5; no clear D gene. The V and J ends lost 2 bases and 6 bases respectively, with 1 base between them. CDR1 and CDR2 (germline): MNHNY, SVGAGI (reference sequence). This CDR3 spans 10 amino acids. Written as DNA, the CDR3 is TGTGCCAGCAGTTACCAGACCCAGTACTTC. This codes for CASSYQTQYF.

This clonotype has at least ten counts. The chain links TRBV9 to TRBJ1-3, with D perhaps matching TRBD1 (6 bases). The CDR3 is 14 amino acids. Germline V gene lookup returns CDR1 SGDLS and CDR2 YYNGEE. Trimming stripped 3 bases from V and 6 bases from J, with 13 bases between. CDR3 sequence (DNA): TGTGCCAGCAGCGAGGGGGGGGTCGCAAACACCATATATTTT. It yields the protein CASSEGGVANTIYF.

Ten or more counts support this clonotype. The chain's CDR3 is CASSFELSTIYF. The CDR3, as DNA: TGTGCCAGCAGCTTCGAGCTGAGCACCATATATTTT. The J gene is TRBJ1-3, the V gene TRBV11-2; D gene ambiguous. Germline CDR1 is SGHAT and CDR2 is FQNNGV. Trimming removed 3 bases at V and 9 bases at J, with 9 bases between. CDR3 length: 12 amino acids.

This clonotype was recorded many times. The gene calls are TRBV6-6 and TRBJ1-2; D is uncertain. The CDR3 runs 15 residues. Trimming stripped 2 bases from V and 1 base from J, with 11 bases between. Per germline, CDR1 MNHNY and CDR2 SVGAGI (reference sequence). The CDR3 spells CASSYSREINYGYTF. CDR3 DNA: TGTGCCAGCAGTTACAGTAGAGAGATTAACTATGGCTACACCTTC.

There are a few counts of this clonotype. CDR3 loop: CASSGGQPGQGADTQYF. The DNA for the CDR3 is TGTGCCAGCAGTGGTGGACAGCCGGGACAGGGGGCAGATACGCAGTATTTT. The V gene is TRBV2, the J gene TRBJ2-3, with TRBD1 matching 11 bases. CDR3 length: 17 residues. Germline V gene data show CDR1 as SNHLY and CDR2 as FYNNEI. V gave up 4 bases and J gave up 4 bases; unmatched junction bases: 10. Full variable domain (missing parts from reference TRBV2 and TRBJ2-3): EPEVTQTPSHQVTQMGQEVILRCVPISNHLYFYWYRQILGQKVEFLVSFYNNEISEKSEIFDDQFSVERPDGSNFTLKIRSTKLEDSAMYFCASSGGQPGQGADTQYFGPGTRLTVL.

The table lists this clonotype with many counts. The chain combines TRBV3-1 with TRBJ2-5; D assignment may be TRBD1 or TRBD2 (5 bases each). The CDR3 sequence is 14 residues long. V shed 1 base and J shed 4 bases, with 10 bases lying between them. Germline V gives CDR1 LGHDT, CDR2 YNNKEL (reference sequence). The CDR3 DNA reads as TGTGCCAGCAGCCAAGGGATCGGGGCAGAGACCCAGTACTTC. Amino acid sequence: CASSQGIGAETQYF.

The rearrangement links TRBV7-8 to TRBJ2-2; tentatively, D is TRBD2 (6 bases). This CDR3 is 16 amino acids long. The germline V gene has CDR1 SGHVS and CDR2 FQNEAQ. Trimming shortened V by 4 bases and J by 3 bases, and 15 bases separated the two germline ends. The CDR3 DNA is TGTGCCAGCAGCTCTGGGGGGAAAGGGCACACCGGGGAGCTGTTTTTT. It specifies CASSSGGKGHTGELFF. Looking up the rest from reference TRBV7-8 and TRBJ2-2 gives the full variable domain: GAGVSQSPRYKVAKRGQDVALRCDPISGHVSLFWYQQALGQGPEFLTYFQNEAQLDKSGLPSDRFFAERPEGSVSTLKIQRTQQEDSAVYLCASSSGGKGHTGELFFGEGSRLTVL.

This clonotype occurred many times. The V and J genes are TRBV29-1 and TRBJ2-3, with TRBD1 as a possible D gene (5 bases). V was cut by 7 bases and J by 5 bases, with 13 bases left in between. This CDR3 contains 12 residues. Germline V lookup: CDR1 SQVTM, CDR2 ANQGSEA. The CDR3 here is CSAGHGRDTQYF. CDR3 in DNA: TGCAGCGCAGGGCACGGCCGAGATACGCAGTATTTT.

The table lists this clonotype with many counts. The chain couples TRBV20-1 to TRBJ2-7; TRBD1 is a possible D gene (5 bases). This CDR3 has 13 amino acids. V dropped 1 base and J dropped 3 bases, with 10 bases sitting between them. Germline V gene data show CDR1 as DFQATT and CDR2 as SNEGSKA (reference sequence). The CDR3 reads CSARGTGIYEQYF. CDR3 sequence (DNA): TGCAGTGCTAGAGGTACAGGAATCTACGAGCAGTACTTC.

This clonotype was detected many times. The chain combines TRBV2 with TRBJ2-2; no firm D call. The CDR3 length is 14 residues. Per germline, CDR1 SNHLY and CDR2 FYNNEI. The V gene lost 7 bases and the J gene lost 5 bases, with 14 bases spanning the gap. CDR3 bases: TGTGCCAGCATTATGGTGCAGAAAACCGGGGAGCTGTTTTTT. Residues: CASIMVQKTGELFF.

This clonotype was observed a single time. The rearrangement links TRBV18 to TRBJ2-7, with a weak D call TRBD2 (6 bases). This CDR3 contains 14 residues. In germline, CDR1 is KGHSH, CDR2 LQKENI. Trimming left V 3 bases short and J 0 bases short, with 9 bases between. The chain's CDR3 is CASSPFSGSYEQYV. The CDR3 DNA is TGTGCCAGCTCACCCTTTAGCGGCTCCTACGAGCAGTACGTC.

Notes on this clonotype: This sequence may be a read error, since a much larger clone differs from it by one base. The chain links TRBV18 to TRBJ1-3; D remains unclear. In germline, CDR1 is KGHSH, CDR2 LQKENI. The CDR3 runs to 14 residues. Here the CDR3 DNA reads TGTGCCTGCTCACCACAGAACTCTGGAAACACCATATATTTT. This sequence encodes CACSPQNSGNTIYF.

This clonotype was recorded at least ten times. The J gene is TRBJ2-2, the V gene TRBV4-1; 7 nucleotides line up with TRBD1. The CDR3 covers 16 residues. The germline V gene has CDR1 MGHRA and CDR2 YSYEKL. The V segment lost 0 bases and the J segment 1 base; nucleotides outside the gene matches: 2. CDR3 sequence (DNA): TGCGCCAGCAGCCAAGACACAGGGGTGAACACCGGGGAGCTGTTTTTT. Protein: CASSQDTGVNTGELFF.

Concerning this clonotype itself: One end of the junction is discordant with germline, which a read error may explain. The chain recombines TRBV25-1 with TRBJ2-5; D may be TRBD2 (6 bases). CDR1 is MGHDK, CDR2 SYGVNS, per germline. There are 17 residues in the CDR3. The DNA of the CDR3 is TGTGCCAGCAGTGAATTTAGTAAGACGGGGGTGCAAGGGACCCAGTACTTC. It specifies CASSEFSKTGVQGTQYF.

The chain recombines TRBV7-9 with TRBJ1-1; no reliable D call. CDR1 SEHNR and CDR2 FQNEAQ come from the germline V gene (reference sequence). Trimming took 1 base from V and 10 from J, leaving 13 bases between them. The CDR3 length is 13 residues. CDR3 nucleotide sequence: TGTGCCAGCAGCTTAGTAATGGCAGATCGAGCTTTCTTT. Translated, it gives CASSLVMADRAFF.

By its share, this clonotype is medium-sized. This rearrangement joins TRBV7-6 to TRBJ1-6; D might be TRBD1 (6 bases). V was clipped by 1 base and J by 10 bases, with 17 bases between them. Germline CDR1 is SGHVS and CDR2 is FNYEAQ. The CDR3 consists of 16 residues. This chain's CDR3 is CASSLGLITGASPLHF. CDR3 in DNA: TGTGCCAGCAGCTTAGGTTTGATAACGGGGGCGTCACCCCTCCACTTT.